The rows below give T cell receptor beta chains drawn from one sample of a study of a mutant IDH1 vaccine in newly diagnosed glioma. The data were produced by immunoSEQ multiplex PCR, yet TCRdb's version contains in-frame clones alone and is incomplete. Among about 46,000 clones listed, 85% to 95% were seen once. For these receptors, no antigen is known. This material consisted of PBMCs, taken from a glioma patient whose treatment included an IDH1 peptide vaccine. The source is a man aged 45 to 65 with glioma. Both conserved end residues are part of each CDR3. D genes are given only for firm matches.

>TRBJ2-2|NA|TRBV4-2
CASSLRVAGELFF
TGTGCCAGCAGCCTTCGGGTTGCCGGGGAGCTGTTTTTT
>TRBJ2-7|NA|TRBV9
CASSVANHYEQYF
TGTGCCAGCAGCGTGGCCAACCACTACGAGCAGTACTTC
>TRBJ2-1|TRBD1|TRBV4-2
CASSQAGTGSNEQFF
TGTGCCAGCAGCCAAGCGGGGACAGGGTCCAATGAGCAGTTCTTC
>TRBJ1-5|NA|TRBV28
CASTHHMIDQPQHF
TGTGCCAGCACTCATCACATGATCGATCAGCCCCAGCATTTT
>TRBJ2-3|NA|TRBV2
CASSEGARPVGTDTQYF
TGTGCCAGCAGTGAAGGAGCTAGACCGGTTGGCACAGATACGCAGTATTTT
>TRBJ2-7|NA|TRBV10-3
CAISEEWEQYF
TGTGCCATCAGTGAGGAGTGGGAGCAGTACTTC
>TRBJ1-5|TRBD1|TRBV6-4
CASSEGQGVLGNQPQHF
TGTGCCAGCAGTGAGGGACAGGGGGTACTCGGCAATCAGCCCCAGCATTTT
>TRBJ1-1|TRBD1|TRBV5-1
CASSTTPGQGSTEAFF
TGCGCCAGCTCAACTACGCCGGGACAGGGAAGCACTGAAGCTTTCTTT
>TRBJ2-5|NA|TRBV5-4
CASSLGLTKETQYF
TGTGCCAGCAGCTTGGGACTAACCAAAGAGACCCAGTACTTC
>TRBJ2-5|NA|TRBV6-4
CASSDISRGAEETQYF
TGTGCCAGCAGTGATATCTCTCGGGGGGCCGAAGAGACCCAGTACTTC
>TRBJ2-7|NA|TRBV5-4
CASSLGTAVYYEQYF
TGTGCCAGCAGCTTGGGAACAGCCGTTTACTACGAGCAGTACTTC
>TRBJ1-6|NA|TRBV11-3
CASSQEYNSPLHF
TGTGCCAGCAGCCAGGAGTATAATTCACCCCTCCACTTT
>TRBJ2-3|TRBD1|TRBV7-9
CASPPKDRGPDTQYF
TGTGCCAGCCCGCCCAAGGACAGGGGGCCAGATACGCAGTATTTT